This TCR beta chain was found in a study of blood T cell repertoires in COVID-19. Study background: The samples span acute and convalescent COVID-19 from the United States, Italy and Spain.

In the original analysis: From reference gene primer amplification, estimates of nucleated cell counts were derived. Method: immunoSEQ multiplex PCR; TCRdb's copy keeps in-frame clones and lacks some. D and trimming come from the DNA, and the V and J calls and clone size come from that table. The sample carries some 230,000 clones, approximately 83% recorded once. The ends were cut back, 0 bases at V and 4 bases at J, with 13 bases in the middle. The CDR3 contains 15 residues. Germline V CDR1 and CDR2: MNHEY, SVGAGI. This clonotype was obtained from a woman between 40 and 50 years old with acute COVID-19. Sequenced: PBMCs or T cells enriched from blood (not recorded which). This rearrangement joins TRBV6-5 to TRBJ2-7; D might be TRBD1 (7 bases). CDR3 in amino acids: CASSYSTTGRYEQYF. The CDR3 DNA is TGTGCCAGCAGTTACTCGACGACAGGGAGGTACGAGCAGTACTTC.